This entry describes one T cell receptor (beta chain). The treatment was: treatment-naive control, cytoreductive nephrectomy. Control tumors came from treatment-naive patients without prior radiation. This entry belongs to a study of radiation and T cells in renal cell carcinoma. Trimming took 4 bases from V and 6 from J; bases not matched to a gene: 6. This CDR3 region has 14 residues. Germline V gives CDR1 SGHRS, CDR2 YFSETQ. Using immunoSEQ multiplex PCR, the repertoire was profiled, and TCRdb retains in-frame clones only, with some absent. The sample lists almost 8,500 clones, over 60% occurring once.

The chain employs TRBV5-1 and TRBJ1-2, with 10 bases that match TRBD1. The sequencing used tumor tissue, collected from a patient whose treatment was nephrectomy without radiotherapy. This receptor was obtained from a man aged 55 to 70 with renal cell carcinoma. The CDR3 DNA follows: TGCGCCAGCAGCGCCTCGACAGGGGGCGATGGCTACACCTTC. This sequence encodes CASSASTGGDGYTF. The full variable domain, its missing parts supplied by reference TRBV5-1 and TRBJ1-2, is KAGVTQTPRYLIKTRGQQVTLSCSPISGHRSVSWYQQTPGQGLQFLFEYFSETQRNKGNFPGRFSGRQFSNSRSEMNVSTLELGDSALYLCASSASTGGDGYTFGSGTRLTVV.